This T cell receptor beta chain originates from a study of blood T cell repertoires in COVID-19. The germline V gene encodes CDR1 SNHLY and CDR2 FYNNEI. V lost 2 bases, J lost 2 bases, and 5 bases stayed unmatched. This CDR3 spans 15 amino acids. Generated by immunoSEQ multiplex PCR, the TCRdb table keeps only in-frame clones and is missing some. The sample lists approximately 190,000 clones; 65% to 90% were seen once. The chain uses TRBV2 and TRBJ2-7; TRBD2 agrees at 8 bases. This clonotype was sampled from a man older than 75 with acute or convalescent COVID-19. Sequenced material: peripheral blood. The CDR3 protein is CASSERLAGTYEQYV. The CDR3 bases are TGTGCCAGCAGTGAACGTCTAGCGGGCACCTACGAGCAGTACGTC.